The next 19 T cell receptor beta chains were all read from a single sample in a study of blood T cell repertoires in COVID-19. The protocol was immunoSEQ multiplex PCR, while the TCRdb copy is restricted to in-frame clones and leaves out a portion. The sample has 19,000 or so clones, approximately 90% seen once. Material for sequencing was peripheral blood. These receptors were collected from a man in his sixties or seventies with acute or convalescent COVID-19.

The V call is TRBV19, the J call TRBJ2-2; D might be TRBD1 (5 bases). Trimming took off 9 bases at V and 5 bases at J, with 13 bases between the two ends. Germline V gene sequence: CDR1 LNHDA, CDR2 SQIVND (reference sequence). The CDR3 length is 13 residues. CDR3 region: CASQDILTGELFF. The CDR3 nucleotides read TGTGCCAGCCAGGACATTCTTACCGGGGAGCTGTTTTTT. The whole variable domain, remainder taken from reference TRBV19 and TRBJ2-2, is DGGITQSPKYLFRKEGQNVTLSCEQNLNHDAMYWYRQDPGQGLRLIYYSQIVNDFQKGDIAEGYSVSREKKESFPLTVTSAQKNPTAFYLCASQDILTGELFFGEGSRLTVL.

The rearrangement uses TRBV11-3 and TRBJ2-3; a weak D match, TRBD2 (5 bases). V was shortened by 3 bases and J by 6 bases, with 7 bases between the two germline ends. CDR1 SGHNT and CDR2 YENEEA come from the germline V gene. The CDR3 sequence is 12 residues long. The DNA for the CDR3 is TGTGCCAGCAGCTTGTCGGGGGATACGCAGTATTTT. This codes for CASSLSGDTQYF.

The chain couples TRBV3-1 (or the pseudogene TRBV3-2) to TRBJ1-1; D unclear. The CDR3 is 13 residues long. Trimming left V 7 bases short and J 1 base short, with 10 bases between. CDR1 and CDR2 from the germline V gene are LGHDT and YNNKEL (reference sequence). CDR3 nucleotide sequence: TGTGCCAGCACGCTCGGGAGGAACACTGAAGCTTTCTTT. This sequence encodes CASTLGRNTEAFF.

The V call is TRBV29-1, the J call TRBJ2-7, with 8 bases aligning to TRBD1. The ends lost 5 bases at V and 1 base at J; junction bases unmatched: 4. The CDR3 loop spans 13 amino acids. From germline, CDR1 is SQVTM and CDR2 ANQGSEA. The CDR3 here is CSVRTGMSYEQYF. CDR3 DNA sequence: TGCAGCGTTCGGACAGGGATGTCCTACGAGCAGTACTTC.

The rearrangement uses TRBV3-1 (or the pseudogene TRBV3-2) and TRBJ2-1, with TRBD2 identical over 11 bases. This CDR3 has 16 residues. Germline V lookup: CDR1 LGHDT, CDR2 YNNKEL (reference sequence). The trim removed 7 bases at V and 6 bases at J, leaving 11 bases unmatched. CDR3 nucleotides: TGTGCCAGCAATACTCGTACTAGCGGGAGACTCAATGAGCAGTTCTTC. Protein sequence: CASNTRTSGRLNEQFF.

The chain combines TRBV6-5 with TRBJ2-1; D possibly corresponds to TRBD1 (7 bases). The CDR3 sequence is 13 residues long. V was trimmed by 7 bases and J by 2 bases, leaving 9 bases between them. Looked up from germline, CDR1 is MNHEY and CDR2 is SVGAGI. The CDR3 DNA reads as TGTGCCAGCACAGGGGGGACCTACAATGAGCAGTTCTTC. Its translation is CASTGGTYNEQFF.

In DNA form, the CDR3 reads TGCGCCAGCAGCTTGGTCAGGGAAACTGAAGCTTTCTTT. Amino acids: CASSLVRETEAFF. The V and J genes are TRBV5-1 and TRBJ1-1; D possibly corresponds to TRBD1 (5 bases). Trimming pared 0 bases from V and 5 bases from J, leaving 8 bases between. CDR3 length: 13 residues. Germline V gene data show CDR1 as SGHRS and CDR2 as YFSETQ.

This clone appeared a single time. The CDR3 sequence: CASSQERTGVINTGELFF. The CDR3 nucleotides are TGCGCCAGCAGCCAAGAAAGGACAGGGGTTATTAACACCGGGGAGCTGTTTTTT. The chain couples TRBV4-3 to TRBJ2-2; 9 bases fit TRBD1. CDR1 and CDR2 (germline): LGHNA, YSLEER. The CDR3 is 18 residues long. V gave up 0 bases and J gave up 2 bases; unmatched junction bases: 7.

V usage is TRBV6-5 and J usage is TRBJ2-6; D possibly corresponds to TRBD1 (5 bases). Germline CDR1 MNHEY, CDR2 SVGAGI. V gave up 7 bases and J gave up 2 bases, with 12 bases separating them. This CDR3 contains 15 residues. The CDR3 loop reads CASKIPGTGANVLTF. The CDR3 DNA is TGTGCCAGCAAAATCCCAGGGACTGGGGCCAACGTCCTGACTTTC.

CDR3 DNA sequence: TGCAGCGTCGCCGGGGTTAGCGGGAGAAACGAGCAGTTCTTC. Amino acid sequence: CSVAGVSGRNEQFF. J is TRBJ2-1 and V is TRBV29-1; 9 nucleotides line up with TRBD2. This CDR3 comprises 14 residues. Germline V gene lookup returns CDR1 SQVTM and CDR2 ANQGSEA. The V gene end was trimmed by 6 bases and the J gene end by 10 bases; junction bases not matched to a gene: 13.

The V gene is TRBV5-5, the J gene TRBJ1-6, with 7 bases aligning to TRBD1. The CDR3 loop spans 13 amino acids. Trimming removed 8 bases from V and 8 bases from J; junction bases left unmatched: 7. Germline loops: CDR1 SGHKS, CDR2 YYEKEE (reference sequence). The CDR3 DNA reads as TGTGCCAGTCACAGGGGAGAGGATTCACCCCTCCACTTT. Translation: CASHRGEDSPLHF.

V usage is TRBV7-2 and J usage is TRBJ2-1; possibly TRBD2 for D (5 bases). This CDR3 has 15 amino acids. Germline CDR1 is SGHTA and CDR2 is FQGNSA. V lost 0 bases to trimming and J lost 2 bases, with 8 bases between them. CDR3 nucleotide sequence: TGTGCCAGCAGCTTAGCCGGGAACCCCTACAATGAGCAGTTCTTC. Translation: CASSLAGNPYNEQFF.

The gene calls are TRBV7-9 and TRBJ2-3; tentatively, D is TRBD2 (6 bases). CDR3 length: 14 residues. Germline CDR1 is SEHNR and CDR2 is FQNEAQ (reference sequence). The V and J ends lost 7 bases and 3 bases respectively, with 14 bases between them. This chain's CDR3 is CASTDSGRTDTQYF. CDR3 nucleotide sequence: TGTGCCAGCACCGATAGCGGACGTACAGATACGCAGTATTTT.

As DNA, the CDR3 is TGTGCCAGCAGCGTAGGGACTTTAGCGGCCCAAGAGACCCAGTACTTC. Protein: CASSVGTLAAQETQYF. The gene calls are TRBV9 and TRBJ2-5; D possibly corresponds to TRBD2 (6 bases). Germline-derived CDR1 and CDR2 are SGDLS and YYNGEE. The germline V and J ends were trimmed by 0 bases and 1 base, with 13 bases remaining between them. CDR3 length equals 16 residues. The whole variable domain, filled in from reference TRBV9 and TRBJ2-5, reads DSGVTQTPKHLITATGQRVTLRCSPRSGDLSVYWYQQSLDQGLQFLIQYYNGEERAKGNILERFSAQQFPDLHSELNLSSLELGDSALYFCASSVGTLAAQETQYFGPGTRLLVL.

This clone has just one count. V usage is TRBV9 and J usage is TRBJ2-1, with 7 bases aligning to TRBD2. This CDR3 is 15 amino acids long. Germline V gives CDR1 SGDLS, CDR2 YYNGEE. V shed 0 bases, J shed 8 bases, and the junction held 8 bases outside the gene matches. Here the CDR3 DNA reads TGTGCCAGCAGCGTAGCCCTGACTAGCACCCATGAGCAGTTCTTC. It encodes CASSVALTSTHEQFF. The full variable domain, its missing parts supplied by reference TRBV9 and TRBJ2-1, is DSGVTQTPKHLITATGQRVTLRCSPRSGDLSVYWYQQSLDQGLQFLIQYYNGEERAKGNILERFSAQQFPDLHSELNLSSLELGDSALYFCASSVALTSTHEQFFGPGTRLTVL.

The chain is built from TRBV7-2 and TRBJ2-3, with 11 bases that match TRBD2. Germline trimming cut 5 bases from V and 2 bases from J; bases unmatched to any gene: 6. Per germline, CDR1 SGHTA and CDR2 FQGNSA. This CDR3 spans 16 amino acids. The CDR3, as DNA: TGTGCCAGCAGCCCCTGGACTAGCGGGCCCACAGATACGCAGTATTTT. It specifies CASSPWTSGPTDTQYF.

V usage is TRBV6-5 and J usage is TRBJ2-2; 12 nucleotides align to TRBD2. V shed 5 bases, J shed 3 bases, and the junction held 1 base outside the gene matches. CDR3 length equals 15 residues. Germline-derived CDR1 and CDR2 are MNHEY and SVGAGI. The CDR3, as DNA: TGTGCCAGCAGTAGACTAGCGGGAGACACCGGGGAGCTGTTTTTT. Protein: CASSRLAGDTGELFF.

The DNA of the CDR3 is TGTGCCAGCAGCTTTGAGGGAGTCTTGGGGGAGCAGTACTTC. Amino acid sequence: CASSFEGVLGEQYF. The V call is TRBV5-6, the J call TRBJ2-7, with a tentative D call TRBD2 (5 bases). The CDR3 runs to 14 residues. Trimming pared 2 bases from V and 7 bases from J, leaving 16 bases between. Germline CDR1 is SGHDT and CDR2 is YYEEEE.

This chain uses TRBV3-1 (or the pseudogene TRBV3-2) with TRBJ1-6; tentatively, D is TRBD1 (6 bases). The germline V gene encodes CDR1 LGHDT and CDR2 YNNKEL (reference sequence). V lost 5 bases and J lost 9, with 20 bases in between. The CDR3 totals 16 residues. The CDR3 loop is CASSSLGQGTVSPLHF. The CDR3 region has the DNA TGTGCCAGCAGCTCCCTGGGGCAGGGGACGGTTTCACCCCTCCACTTT.